The 14 T cell receptor beta chains listed next were all sequenced from one sample in a study of T cell responses to AZD1222 COVID-19 vaccine. Some clones are missing from TCRdb's copy, which holds only in-frame ones; the method was immunoSEQ multiplex PCR. Of over 100,000 clones listed, 80% to 90% are singletons. Sequences were derived from peripheral blood, sampled on day 0 of AZD1222 vaccination. Receptors originate from an adult in good health.

The J gene is TRBJ2-4, the V gene TRBV25-1; D call uncertain. The germline gives CDR1 MGHDK, CDR2 SYGVNS. The germline V and J ends were trimmed by 6 bases and 6 bases, with 15 bases remaining between them. CDR3 length: 14 amino acids. CDR3: CASRDVVSGNIQYF. In DNA, the CDR3 is TGTGCCAGCAGGGACGTGGTTTCTGGAAACATTCAGTACTTC. The variable domain in full, with the rest retrieved from reference TRBV25-1 and TRBJ2-4, is EADIYQTPRYLVIGTGKKITLECSQTMGHDKMYWYQQDPGMELHLIHYSYGVNSTEKGDLSSESTVSRIRTEHFPLTLESARPSHTSQYLCASRDVVSGNIQYFGAGTRLSVL.

This sequence joins TRBV5-8 and TRBJ1-5; 7 nucleotides match TRBD1. V gave up 4 bases and J gave up 3 bases; unmatched junction bases: 13. Germline lookup yields CDR1 SGHTS and CDR2 YDEGEE. The CDR3 is 17 amino acids. The CDR3 DNA reads TGTGCCAGCAGCCCAGGACAGGACTCATCTTCCAATCAGCCCCAGCATTTT. Amino acid sequence: CASSPGQDSSSNQPQHF.

V usage is TRBV28 and J usage is TRBJ1-6, with TRBD1 matching 9 bases. This CDR3 has 17 residues. CDR1 is MDHEN, CDR2 SYDVKM, per germline. Trimming cost V 5 bases and J 5 bases; bases outside gene matches: 10. The CDR3 here is CASSRQQGALNNSPLHF. The CDR3 nucleotides read TGTGCCAGCAGTCGGCAACAGGGGGCTCTGAATAATTCACCCCTCCACTTT.

The chain combines TRBV7-2 with TRBJ2-7; D is undetermined. The length of the CDR3 is 13 residues. V lost 3 bases to trimming and J lost 1 base, with 7 bases between them. The germline V gene has CDR1 SGHTA and CDR2 FQGNSA. The DNA for the CDR3 is TGTGCCAGCAGCTTGGGAAGGTCCTACGAGCAGTACTTC. Translation: CASSLGRSYEQYF.

This chain joins TRBV9 and TRBJ2-7; TRBD2 matches at 7 bases. V shed 1 base and J 0 bases; nucleotides not matched to a gene: 7. The germline V gene encodes CDR1 SGDLS and CDR2 YYNGEE. This CDR3 region has 16 residues. The chain's CDR3 is CASSVLKPGGSYEQYF. The CDR3 region has the DNA TGTGCCAGCAGCGTACTGAAGCCGGGAGGCTCCTACGAGCAGTACTTC. The complete variable domain, with remaining parts taken from reference TRBV9 and TRBJ2-7, reads DSGVTQTPKHLITATGQRVTLRCSPRSGDLSVYWYQQSLDQGLQFLIQYYNGEERAKGNILERFSAQQFPDLHSELNLSSLELGDSALYFCASSVLKPGGSYEQYFGPGTRLTVT.

The chain is built from TRBV10-3 and TRBJ2-2; D gene uncertain. The V end was cut by 1 base, the J end by 2 bases, with 11 bases between. The CDR3 length is 16 residues. CDR1 is ENHRY, CDR2 SYGVKD, per germline. The CDR3 sequence: CAISEWVSANTGELFF. Here the CDR3 DNA reads TGTGCCATCAGTGAGTGGGTGTCAGCAAACACCGGGGAGCTGTTTTTT.

The genes are TRBV6-5 and TRBJ1-1; D gene ambiguous. V lost 11 bases to trimming and J lost 3 bases, with 19 bases between them. The CDR3 runs 14 residues. CDR1 is MNHEY, CDR2 SVGAGI, per germline. The CDR3 sequence: CAGPRGIVDTEAFF. The CDR3 DNA is TGTGCCGGCCCGCGAGGGATCGTGGACACTGAAGCTTTCTTT.

The chain employs TRBV5-6 and TRBJ2-3, with 10 nucleotides matching TRBD1. The germline V gene has CDR1 SGHDT and CDR2 YYEEEE. CDR3 length equals 15 residues. The V and J ends lost 2 bases and 5 bases, in that order; junction bases with no gene match: 5. CDR3 sequence reads: CASSFDRGRVDTQYF. The CDR3 DNA follows: TGTGCCAGCAGCTTCGACAGGGGGCGAGTAGATACGCAGTATTTT.

This clone was observed a few times. The genes are TRBV2 and TRBJ1-5, with unresolved D. This CDR3 region has 11 residues. Germline lookup yields CDR1 SNHLY and CDR2 FYNNEI. Deletions cut 6 bases from V and 7 bases from J, with 7 bases between. CDR3 bases: TGTGCCAGCAGGGGCCAGCAGCCCCAGCATTTT. Protein product: CASRGQQPQHF.

J is TRBJ2-1 and V is TRBV5-1, with D possibly being TRBD1 or TRBD2 (5 bases each). The CDR3 has 12 residues. V gave up 4 bases and J gave up 8 bases, with 10 bases separating them. CDR1 and CDR2 (germline): SGHRS, YFSETQ. The CDR3 DNA reads TGCGCCAGCAGCCTGCCGGGGCATGAGCAGTTCTTC. It specifies CASSLPGHEQFF.

The chain uses TRBV6-1 and TRBJ1-1, with 7 bases lining up with TRBD1. CDR1 and CDR2 (germline): MNHNS, SASEGT. The ends lost 3 bases at V and 3 bases at J; junction bases unmatched: 19. CDR3 size: 19 residues. The CDR3 here is CASSDEPGQWVKLDTEAFF. In nucleotides, the CDR3 is TGTGCCAGCAGTGACGAACCGGGACAGTGGGTGAAGTTGGACACTGAAGCTTTCTTT.

This chain connects TRBV9 to TRBJ2-2; no definite D call. Trimming pared 3 bases from V and 3 bases from J, leaving 9 bases between. Germline V gene sequence: CDR1 SGDLS, CDR2 YYNGEE. CDR3 length: 14 residues. DNA of the CDR3: TGTGCCAGCAGCGCCGATCGGGACACCGGGGAGCTGTTTTTT. Its protein is CASSADRDTGELFF.

V gene TRBV29-1 combines with J gene TRBJ1-1, with D possibly TRBD1 on 5 matching bases. The CDR3 has 13 residues. Germline loops: CDR1 SQVTM, CDR2 ANQGSEA. V dropped 7 bases and J dropped 1 base, with 13 bases sitting between them. The chain's CDR3 is CSAPGTGNTEAFF. The DNA of the CDR3 is TGCAGCGCCCCCGGGACGGGGAACACTGAAGCTTTCTTT.

The chain links TRBV10-3 to TRBJ2-7, with a possible D match to TRBD2 (5 bases). V was cut by 3 bases and J by 0 bases, with 12 bases left in between. This CDR3 has 15 residues. Germline V lookup: CDR1 ENHRY, CDR2 SYGVKD. The CDR3 region has the DNA TGTGCCATCAGTGATAGAGGGTACAGCTCCTACGAGCAGTACTTC. Its protein is CAISDRGYSSYEQYF.